This entry lists 21 T cell receptor beta chains sequenced from one sample in a study of blood T cells in healthy people across ages. Then a second PCR, running about 6 to 11 cycles, was carried out with a sample-barcoded 5' primer and a J-beta primer mix. TCRdb ran MiXCR on the 5' RACE reads and lists one entry per CDR3 protein. The sample yields fewer than 750,000 distinct CDR3 sequences, about 51% seen once. Sequencing was done on a sample of blood. These receptors were taken from a woman older than 75 in good health.

This clonotype was picked up many times. The V gene is TRBV11-3, the J gene TRBJ1-1, with D tentatively TRBD1 (6 bases). The CDR3 contains 13 residues. CDR1 and CDR2 (germline): SGHNT, YENEEA. V was pared by 5 bases and J by 3 bases, with 10 bases between. The CDR3 loop reads CASSQGSDTEAFF. Written as DNA, the CDR3 is TGTGCCAGCAGCCAGGGGTCGGACACTGAAGCTTTCTTT.

This clonotype was found a few times. The V gene is TRBV27, the J gene TRBJ1-5, with unresolved D. The CDR3 is 15 residues long. V was clipped by 0 bases and J by 2 bases, with 8 bases between them. The germline V gene encodes CDR1 MNHEY and CDR2 SMNVEV (reference sequence). The CDR3 sequence is CASSLSGTGNQPQHF. The CDR3 nucleotides read TGTGCCAGCAGTTTATCGGGTACGGGCAATCAGCCCCAGCATTTT.

In this sample, this clonotype turned up many times. The chain is built from TRBV2 and TRBJ2-4; weak D call: TRBD2 (6 bases). The CDR3 length is 16 residues. From germline, CDR1 is SNHLY and CDR2 FYNNEI. Deletions cut 6 bases from V and 5 bases from J, with 20 bases between. CDR3 protein: CASSEGGTASQNIQYF. The CDR3 DNA reads TGTGCCAGCAGCGAGGGCGGGACCGCGTCCCAAAACATTCAGTACTTC. Full variable domain (remainder filled in from reference TRBV2 and TRBJ2-4): EPEVTQTPSHQVTQMGQEVILRCVPISNHLYFYWYRQILGQKVEFLVSFYNNEISEKSEIFDDQFSVERPDGSNFTLKIRSTKLEDSAMYFCASSEGGTASQNIQYFGAGTRLSVL.

This clonotype was counted only a few times. The gene calls are TRBV12-3 or TRBV12-4 and TRBJ1-5; TRBD1 matches at 7 bases. The V and J ends lost 2 bases and 7 bases, in that order; junction bases with no gene match: 8. The CDR3 has 15 residues. The CDR3, as DNA: TGTGCCAGCAGTTTACGTACAGGGGTTCACCAGCCCCAGCATTTT. Translation gives CASSLRTGVHQPQHF.

The genes are TRBV5-4 and TRBJ1-6; 10 bases fit TRBD1. Per germline, CDR1 SGHNT and CDR2 YYREEE (reference sequence). After removal of 0 bases from V and 9 bases from J, the junction contained 6 bases not matched to a gene. This CDR3 is built from 16 residues. Here the CDR3 reads CASSLESGQGPSPLHF. CDR3 bases: TGTGCCAGCAGCTTGGAATCGGGACAGGGGCCTTCACCCCTCCACTTT.

This clonotype showed up just a few times. One base away lies a much larger clone, so this may be a sequencing read error. The rearrangement links TRBV9 to TRBJ2-1; D is uncertain. The J call may be in error: the DNA end matches TRBJ2-7 better. CDR3 size: 15 residues. Germline V CDR1 and CDR2: SGDLS, YYNGEE. DNA of the CDR3: TGTGCCAGCAGCGTAGATGGGGAAAGTTACAATGAGCAGTACTTC. Translating gives CASSVDGESYNEQYF.

This clonotype was observed many times. V and J are TRBV5-1 and TRBJ2-5; D is unresolved. Germline V gene data show CDR1 as SGHRS and CDR2 as YFSETQ. V lost 0 bases to trimming and J lost 5 bases, with 11 bases between them. The CDR3 totals 14 residues. As DNA, the CDR3 is TGCGCCAGCAGCTTGGACCTGGGTTGGGAGACCCAGTACTTC. Protein product: CASSLDLGWETQYF.

The chain has TRBV4-3 and TRBJ2-2, with TRBD2 matching over 7 bases. The CDR3 consists of 17 residues. Trimming cost V 0 bases and J 4 bases; bases outside gene matches: 8. Germline V CDR1 and CDR2: LGHNA, YSLEER. In DNA form, the CDR3 reads TGCGCCAGCAGCCAAGAGAGGACTAGGTTGTTCACCGGGGAGCTGTTTTTT. Translation gives CASSQERTRLFTGELFF.

The chain joins TRBV10-3 to TRBJ1-2, with 9 bases that match TRBD1. The CDR3 runs 17 residues. J was trimmed by 0 bases and V by 7 bases; bases with no gene match: 12. Per the germline V gene, CDR1 is ENHRY and CDR2 is SYGVKD. The CDR3 DNA follows: TGTGCCATCAACGAACCGGGACAGGGACCAGCTAACTATGGCTACACCTTC. As protein: CAINEPGQGPANYGYTF.

This sequence joins TRBV12-3 or TRBV12-4 and TRBJ2-5, with 12 positions matching TRBD2. V lost 5 bases, J lost 0 bases, and 4 bases stayed unmatched. The CDR3 is 16 amino acids. In DNA, the CDR3 is TGTGCCAGCAGTACTCGACTAGCGGGGGACCAAGAGACCCAGTACTTC. Translation gives CASSTRLAGDQETQYF.

This clonotype came up a few times. The V gene is TRBV5-1, the J gene TRBJ2-2; D might be TRBD2 (6 bases). V dropped 3 bases and J dropped 9 bases, with 12 bases sitting between them. The CDR3 runs to 13 residues. The germline V gene encodes CDR1 SGHRS and CDR2 YFSETQ. CDR3 protein: CASSSGELRELFF. CDR3 coding DNA: TGCGCCAGCAGCTCGGGGGAGTTACGGGAGCTGTTTTTT.

As concerns this clonotype: This could be a read error, since a much larger clone is one nucleotide away. The V call is TRBV2, the J call TRBJ2-1; a possible D gene is TRBD2 (6 bases). With 5 bases removed from V and 4 bases from J, the gap between germline ends came to 18 bases. CDR1 is SNHLY, CDR2 FYNNEI, per germline. The CDR3 has 16 residues. CDR3 sequence reads: CASSTDCPRDYNEQFF. The CDR3 bases are TGTGCCAGCAGTACGGACTGTCCGCGGGATTACAATGAGCAGTTCTTC.

This clonotype was found many times. This chain connects TRBV5-1 to TRBJ2-7; 7 positions match TRBD1. Trimming took 2 bases from V and 4 from J; bases not matched to a gene: 6. This CDR3 region has 14 residues. Germline CDR1 is SGHRS and CDR2 is YFSETQ. CDR3 loop: CASSLGDSLYEQYF. In DNA form, the CDR3 reads TGCGCCAGCAGCTTAGGGGACAGCTTATACGAGCAGTACTTC.

As regards this clonotype: One end of the junction does not line up with germline, which may come from a read error. The V call is TRBV7-3, the J call TRBJ2-1; TRBD2 matches 11 bases. This CDR3 contains 15 residues. CDR1 is SGHTA and CDR2 is FQGTGA in the germline V gene. The CDR3 nucleotides read TGTGCCAGCAGCATAACTAGCGGGGGTTACAATGAGCAGTTCTTC. Amino acids: CASSITSGGYNEQFF. Filled out from reference TRBV7-3 and TRBJ2-1, the complete variable domain reads GAGVSQTPSNKVTEKGKYVELRCDPISGHTALYWYRQSLGQGPEFLIYFQGTGAADDSGLPNDRFFAVRPEGSVSTLKIQRTERGDSAVYLCASSITSGGYNEQFFGPGTRLTVL.

The chain has TRBV5-8 and TRBJ2-7; tentatively, D is TRBD1 (6 bases). The J call may be in error: the DNA end matches TRBJ2-5 better. The CDR3 contains 15 residues. The germline CDR1 and CDR2 sequences are SGHTS and YDEGEE. The CDR3 nucleotides are TGTGCCAGCAGCTTAGATCCAGGGGAGCGGGAGACCCAGTACTTC. The encoded protein is CASSLDPGERETQYF.

This clonotype was recorded many times. The gene calls are TRBV10-3 and TRBJ2-3; 10 bases line up with TRBD2. V lost 2 bases, J lost 4 bases, and 3 bases stayed unmatched. Germline CDR1 ENHRY, CDR2 SYGVKD. CDR3 length equals 15 residues. The CDR3 nucleotides read TGTGCCATCAGTGAGCGGCTAGCGGGAGCAGATACGCAGTATTTT. It codes for CAISERLAGADTQYF.

This clonotype was counted once. A read error may be the cause here, since a much bigger clone is one base away. This chain uses TRBV29-1 with TRBJ1-2; D gene uncertain. The CDR3 length is 12 residues. From germline, CDR1 is SQVTM and CDR2 ANQGSEA. V was trimmed by 6 bases and J by 2 bases, leaving 10 bases between them. CDR3 sequence: CSVTQRNYGYTF. DNA of the CDR3: TGCAGCGTCACCCAGAGGAACTATGGCTACACCTTC.

In its sample, this clonotype was seen a few times. The chain uses TRBV3-1 and TRBJ1-6; no firm D call. V was trimmed by 7 bases and J by 10 bases, leaving 14 bases between them. The V gene's germline CDR1 is LGHDT and CDR2 YNNKEL (reference sequence). This CDR3 has 13 residues. The CDR3 loop reads CASTPPGGSPLHF. DNA for the CDR3: TGTGCCAGCACCCCCCCGGGTGGGTCACCCCTCCACTTT.

About this clonotype: A read error may produce the germline difference seen at one junction end. The rearrangement uses TRBV7-9 and TRBJ2-4; D is unresolved. Germline CDR1 reads SEHNR; CDR2 reads FQNEAQ (reference sequence). The length of the CDR3 is 14 residues. CDR3 in DNA: TGTGCCAGCAGCTTATGGGAAGCCAAAAACATTCAGTACTTT. Protein product: CASSLWEAKNIQYF.

The chain recombines TRBV5-1 with TRBJ1-4; 7 bases are shared with TRBD1. J lost 3 bases, V lost 3 bases, and 5 bases had no gene match. CDR3 length equals 15 residues. Germline CDR1 reads SGHRS; CDR2 reads YFSETQ. CDR3: CASSSTGVSNEKLFF. The CDR3 DNA follows: TGCGCCAGCAGCTCTACAGGGGTTTCTAATGAAAAACTGTTTTTT.

Concerning this clonotype: This may be a read error: a much more frequent sequence differs by one nucleotide. V and J are TRBV20-1 and TRBJ2-7, with TRBD1 identical over 7 bases. The germline CDR1 and CDR2 sequences are DFQATT and SNEGSKA (reference sequence). This CDR3 region has 14 residues. V was pared by 2 bases and J by 7 bases, with 11 bases of the junction left unmatched. CDR3 loop: CSARSDRTYNEQYF. CDR3 DNA sequence: TGCAGTGCTAGATCGGACAGGACATACAATGAGCAGTACTTC.